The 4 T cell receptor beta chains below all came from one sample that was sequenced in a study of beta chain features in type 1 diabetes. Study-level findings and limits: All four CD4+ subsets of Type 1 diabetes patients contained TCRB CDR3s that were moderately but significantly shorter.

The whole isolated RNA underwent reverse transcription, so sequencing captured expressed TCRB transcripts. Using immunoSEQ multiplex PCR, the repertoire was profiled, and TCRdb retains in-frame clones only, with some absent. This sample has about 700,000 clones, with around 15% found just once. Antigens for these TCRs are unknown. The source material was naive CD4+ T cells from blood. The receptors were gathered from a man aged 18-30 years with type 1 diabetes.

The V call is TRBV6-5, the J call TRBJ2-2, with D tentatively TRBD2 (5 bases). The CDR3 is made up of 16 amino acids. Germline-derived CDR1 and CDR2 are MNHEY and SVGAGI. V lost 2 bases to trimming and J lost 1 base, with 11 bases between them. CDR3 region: CASSYRAGVNTGELFF. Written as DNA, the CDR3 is TGTGCCAGCAGTTACCGGGCCGGGGTGAACACCGGGGAGCTGTTTTTT.

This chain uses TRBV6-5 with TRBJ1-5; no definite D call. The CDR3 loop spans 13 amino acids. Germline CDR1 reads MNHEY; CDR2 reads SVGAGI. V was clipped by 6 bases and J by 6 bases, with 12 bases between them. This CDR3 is CASSYTLGQPQHF. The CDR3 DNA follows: TGTGCCAGCAGCTATACTTTGGGTCAGCCCCAGCATTTT.

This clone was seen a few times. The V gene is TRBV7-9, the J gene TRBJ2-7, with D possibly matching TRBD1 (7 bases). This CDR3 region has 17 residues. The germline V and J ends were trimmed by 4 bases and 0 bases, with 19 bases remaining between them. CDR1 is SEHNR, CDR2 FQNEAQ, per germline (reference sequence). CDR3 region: CASSSTFEEGASYEQYF. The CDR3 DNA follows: TGTGCCAGCAGCTCCACGTTCGAGGAGGGGGCCTCCTACGAGCAGTACTTC. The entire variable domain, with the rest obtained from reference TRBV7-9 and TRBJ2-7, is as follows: DTGVSQNPRHKITKRGQNVTFRCDPISEHNRLYWYRQTLGQGPEFLTYFQNEAQLEKSRLLSDRFSAERPKGSFSTLEIQRTEQGDSAMYLCASSSTFEEGASYEQYFGPGTRLTVT.

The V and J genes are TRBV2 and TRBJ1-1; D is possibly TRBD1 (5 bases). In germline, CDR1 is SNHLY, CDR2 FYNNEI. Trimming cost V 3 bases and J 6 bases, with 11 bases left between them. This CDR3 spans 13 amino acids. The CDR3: CASSDDSGAEAFF. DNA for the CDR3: TGTGCCAGCAGTGATGACAGCGGCGCTGAAGCTTTCTTT. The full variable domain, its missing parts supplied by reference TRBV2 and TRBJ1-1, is EPEVTQTPSHQVTQMGQEVILRCVPISNHLYFYWYRQILGQKVEFLVSFYNNEISEKSEIFDDQFSVERPDGSNFTLKIRSTKLEDSAMYFCASSDDSGAEAFFGQGTRLTVV.